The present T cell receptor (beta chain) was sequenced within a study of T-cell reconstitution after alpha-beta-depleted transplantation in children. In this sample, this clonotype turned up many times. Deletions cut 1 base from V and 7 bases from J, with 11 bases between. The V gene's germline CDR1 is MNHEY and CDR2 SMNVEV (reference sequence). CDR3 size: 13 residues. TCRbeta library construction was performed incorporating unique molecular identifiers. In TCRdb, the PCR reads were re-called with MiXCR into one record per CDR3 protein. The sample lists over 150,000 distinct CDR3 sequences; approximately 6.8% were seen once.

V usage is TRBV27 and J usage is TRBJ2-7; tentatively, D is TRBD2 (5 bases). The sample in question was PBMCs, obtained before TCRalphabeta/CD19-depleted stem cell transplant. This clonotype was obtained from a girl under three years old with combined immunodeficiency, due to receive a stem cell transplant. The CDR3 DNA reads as TGTGCCAGCAGTTTATATCCCGGGGTTGAGCAGTACTTC. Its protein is CASSLYPGVEQYF.